The 24 T cell receptor beta chains below were found in one sample sequenced in a study of blood T cells in healthy people across ages. Together with a sample-barcoded 5' primer, a J-beta primer mix was included in a second PCR lasting roughly 6 to 12 cycles. TCRdb processed the 5' RACE reads anew with MiXCR; each CDR3 protein has one entry. Of fewer than 900,000 distinct CDR3 sequences in the sample, about 40% are singletons; the top ten hold less than 25%. The sequenced sample was blood. These receptors all come from a woman aged 55-70 years in good health.

The chain links TRBV10-3 to TRBJ2-3; either TRBD1 or TRBD2 may supply D (5 bases each). Trimming cost V 0 bases and J 2 bases, with 12 bases left between them. CDR3 length: 16 residues. Per germline, CDR1 ENHRY and CDR2 SYGVKD. CDR3 coding DNA: TGTGCCATCAGTGAGTCTGGGACCGGTGCCACAGATACGCAGTATTTT. This sequence encodes CAISESGTGATDTQYF.

CDR3 in amino acids: CSASDNRVNEKLFF. The CDR3 nucleotides are TGCAGTGCAAGCGATAATCGGGTTAATGAAAAACTGTTTTTT. The V gene is TRBV20-1, the J gene TRBJ1-4; D unclear. In germline, CDR1 is DFQATT, CDR2 SNEGSKA (reference sequence). V lost 6 bases to trimming and J lost 4 bases, with 15 bases between them. The CDR3 length is 14 residues.

The chain joins TRBV7-9 to TRBJ2-3; possible D gene TRBD2, 6 bases. Germline V lookup: CDR1 SEHNR, CDR2 FQNEAQ (reference sequence). The CDR3 sequence is 14 residues long. The ends were cut back, 11 bases at V and 0 bases at J, with 15 bases in the middle. The CDR3 bases are TGTGCCTGCCTCCGACGGGGGAGCACAGATACGCAGTATTTT. Translated: CACLRRGSTDTQYF.

This clonotype showed up many times. V and J are TRBV12-3 or TRBV12-4 and TRBJ2-5, with 7 bases aligning to TRBD1. With V trimmed by 5 bases and J by 4 bases, 4 bases remained unmatched. The CDR3 runs 13 residues. The CDR3 DNA reads TGTGCCAGCAGTGCGACAGGGCCAGAGACCCAGTACTTC. Translation: CASSATGPETQYF.

The chain recombines TRBV12-3 or TRBV12-4 with TRBJ2-5; 16 bases align to TRBD2. Trimming removed 6 bases from V and 3 bases from J; junction bases left unmatched: 10. The CDR3 sequence is 18 residues long. The CDR3 DNA reads as TGTGCCAGCAGCCTCGGGACTAGCGGGAGGGCCGGGAAAGAGACCCAGTACTTC. It is translated as CASSLGTSGRAGKETQYF.

The chain has TRBV5-1 and TRBJ2-1; 7 nucleotides line up with TRBD1. The CDR3 consists of 17 residues. Looked up from germline, CDR1 is SGHRS and CDR2 is YFSETQ. The trim removed 1 base at V and 6 bases at J, leaving 13 bases unmatched. CDR3 protein: CASSLRTGRPNPNEQFF. CDR3 DNA sequence: TGCGCCAGCAGCTTGCGGACAGGACGACCCAACCCCAATGAGCAGTTCTTC.

This clonotype showed up many times. The V gene is TRBV29-1, the J gene TRBJ1-4; D is ambiguous. Germline CDR1 is SQVTM and CDR2 is ANQGSEA. The CDR3 totals 13 residues. Between the trimmed V and J ends, which lost 4 bases and 4 bases, there was a span of 10 bases. CDR3 nucleotide sequence: TGCAGCGTTGGTAGGAACTATAATGAAAAACTGTTTTTT. It yields the protein CSVGRNYNEKLFF.

The genes are TRBV7-8 and TRBJ2-7, with 7 bases matching TRBD1. The DNA matches TRBJ2-5 better at its end, which makes the J call doubtful. Germline-derived CDR1 and CDR2 are SGHVS and FQNEAQ. This CDR3 is built from 15 residues. For the CDR3, the DNA is TGTGCCAGCAGCTTAGACAAGGGGGCCGAGGAGACCCAGTACTTC. Translated, it gives CASSLDKGAEETQYF.

CDR3 protein: CASSFSGTRAGEQFF. The CDR3 DNA follows: TGTGCCAGCAGCTTTTCCGGGACTAGGGCGGGTGAGCAGTTCTTC. The chain is built from TRBV11-3 and TRBJ2-1, with 8 bases matching TRBD2. This CDR3 is 15 amino acids long. Germline V gene sequence: CDR1 SGHNT, CDR2 YENEEA. The V and J ends lost 3 bases and 9 bases, in that order; junction bases with no gene match: 10. The full variable domain, its missing parts supplied by reference TRBV11-3 and TRBJ2-1, is EAGVVQSPRYKIIEKKQPVAFWCNPISGHNTLYWYLQNLGQGPELLIRYENEEAVDDSQLPKDRFSAERLKGVDSTLKIQPAELGDSAVYLCASSFSGTRAGEQFFGPGTRLTVL.

The V and J genes are TRBV20-1 and TRBJ2-3; 8 nucleotides match TRBD2. Germline-derived CDR1 and CDR2 are DFQATT and SNEGSKA (reference sequence). The CDR3 has 13 amino acids. V dropped 3 bases and J dropped 6; count of bases not matched to a gene: 5. In DNA form, the CDR3 reads TGCAGTGCTAGTTCGGGGGGGGCGGATACGCAGTATTTT. It yields the protein CSASSGGADTQYF.

There are many counts of this clonotype. V is TRBV29-1 and J is TRBJ2-1; TRBD2 is a possible D gene (5 bases). The CDR3 runs to 13 residues. The germline V gene encodes CDR1 SQVTM and CDR2 ANQGSEA. The V gene lost 7 bases and the J gene lost 5 bases, with 15 bases spanning the gap. The CDR3 region has the DNA TGCAGCGCCCCGGGGTCCCCCCACAATGAGCAGTTCTTC. It encodes CSAPGSPHNEQFF.

The table lists this clonotype with many counts. The chain couples TRBV5-1 to TRBJ2-1, with 8 bases fitting TRBD2. The CDR3 is made up of 14 amino acids. Per the germline V gene, CDR1 is SGHRS and CDR2 is YFSETQ. After removal of 2 bases from V and 7 bases from J, the junction contained 5 bases not matched to a gene. The CDR3 here is CASSLAGERNEQFF. CDR3 nucleotides: TGCGCCAGCAGCTTAGCGGGAGAAAGGAATGAGCAGTTCTTC.

The chain links TRBV7-9 to TRBJ1-3, with 7 bases matching TRBD1. Trimming at V came to 1 base and at J to 0 bases, leaving 12 bases not matched to a gene. This CDR3 comprises 19 residues. The germline V gene encodes CDR1 SEHNR and CDR2 FQNEAQ (reference sequence). In nucleotides, the CDR3 is TGTGCCAGCAGCTTAGGAGGACAGGACCGAAAAAACTCTGGAAACACCATATATTTT. As protein: CASSLGGQDRKNSGNTIYF.

The chain couples TRBV27 to TRBJ1-3; possibly TRBD1 for D (5 bases). The ends were cut back, 0 bases at V and 0 bases at J, with 9 bases in the middle. The length of the CDR3 is 16 residues. Per the germline V gene, CDR1 is MNHEY and CDR2 is SMNVEV (reference sequence). The CDR3 sequence: CASSLSGRNSGNTIYF. The CDR3 bases are TGTGCCAGCAGTTTATCGGGACGTAACTCTGGAAACACCATATATTTT.

The CDR3 sequence: CASSFRDRVRDEQYF. Written as DNA, the CDR3 is TGTGCCAGCAGCTTTCGGGACAGGGTTCGGGATGAGCAGTACTTC. The chain couples TRBV5-5 to TRBJ2-5, with 9 bases matching TRBD1. V shed 2 bases, J shed 11 bases, and the junction held 13 bases outside the gene matches. Germline CDR1 reads SGHKS; CDR2 reads YYEKEE (reference sequence). The CDR3 length is 15 residues.

This clonotype was counted a few times. This chain links TRBV2 with TRBJ2-1, with 11 bases aligning to TRBD2. From germline, CDR1 is SNHLY and CDR2 FYNNEI. The J segment lost 0 bases and the V segment lost 3 bases, leaving 7 bases of the junction unmatched. There are 18 residues in the CDR3. CDR3 sequence: CASSDTGTSGSSYNEQFF. CDR3 DNA sequence: TGTGCCAGCAGTGATACTGGGACTAGCGGAAGCTCCTACAATGAGCAGTTCTTC.

The chain couples TRBV7-9 to TRBJ2-7; D is perhaps TRBD2 (5 bases). V was pared by 5 bases and J by 2 bases, with 16 bases between. Germline CDR1 and CDR2: SEHNR and FQNEAQ (reference sequence). There are 15 residues in the CDR3. CDR3 protein: CASSLSIGVAYEQYF. The CDR3 region has the DNA TGTGCCAGCAGCCTTAGCATCGGGGTAGCCTACGAGCAGTACTTC. The full variable domain, completed using reference TRBV7-9 and TRBJ2-7, is DTGVSQNPRHKITKRGQNVTFRCDPISEHNRLYWYRQTLGQGPEFLTYFQNEAQLEKSRLLSDRFSAERPKGSFSTLEIQRTEQGDSAMYLCASSLSIGVAYEQYFGPGTRLTVT.

The genes are TRBV20-1 and TRBJ2-3; no clear D gene. In germline, CDR1 is DFQATT, CDR2 SNEGSKA (reference sequence). The CDR3 is made up of 12 amino acids. Trimming pared 6 bases from V and 4 bases from J, leaving 11 bases between. The CDR3 reads CSATNSPDTQYF. The CDR3 DNA reads TGCAGTGCGACAAATTCCCCAGATACGCAGTATTTT.

The J gene is TRBJ1-1, the V gene TRBV7-9, with no clear D. Germline-derived CDR1 and CDR2 are SEHNR and FQNEAQ (reference sequence). CDR3 length: 13 amino acids. V was shortened by 6 bases and J by 1 base, with 9 bases between the two germline ends. The chain's CDR3 is CASSGYSNTEAFF. CDR3 coding DNA: TGTGCCAGCAGTGGCTATTCGAACACTGAAGCTTTCTTT.

The chain couples TRBV5-1 to TRBJ2-7; possible D gene TRBD1, 5 bases. The CDR3 has 15 residues. Trimming left V 0 bases short and J 2 bases short, with 12 bases between. Germline CDR1 SGHRS, CDR2 YFSETQ. In DNA, the CDR3 is TGCGCCAGCAGCTTGGCCGCTGGACATACCTACGAGCAGTACTTC. This codes for CASSLAAGHTYEQYF.

The chain employs TRBV20-1 and TRBJ1-4; TRBD1 matches at 10 bases. CDR1 and CDR2 (germline): DFQATT, SNEGSKA (reference sequence). The CDR3 is made up of 14 amino acids. Unmatched junction bases numbered 4, after V lost 5 bases and J lost 4 bases. Written as DNA, the CDR3 is TGCAGTGCTCGGACAGGGGGACTTAATGAAAAACTGTTTTTT. This sequence encodes CSARTGGLNEKLFF.

About this clonotype: Sequence at one end of the junction differs from germline and may be a read error. The chain combines TRBV28 with TRBJ2-3; the match to TRBD1 covers 9 bases. The length of the CDR3 is 16 residues. Per germline, CDR1 MDHEN and CDR2 SYDVKM. This CDR3 reads CASSLKGQGNTDTQYF. The CDR3 nucleotides are TGTGCCAGCAGTTTAAAGGGACAGGGAAACACAGACACGCAGTATTTT.

The chain joins TRBV5-1 to TRBJ2-7; 9 nucleotides agree with TRBD2. Germline CDR1 reads SGHRS; CDR2 reads YFSETQ. The CDR3 has 16 residues. The J segment lost 6 bases and the V segment lost 0 bases, leaving 10 bases of the junction unmatched. The CDR3 nucleotides read TGCGCCAGCAGCTTGGGAGGACGAGCGGGAGGAAGCGAGCAGTACTTC. Amino acid sequence: CASSLGGRAGGSEQYF.

Concerning this clonotype itself: A read error may be the cause here, since a much bigger clone is one base away. The chain uses TRBV3-1 and TRBJ2-7; TRBD2 agrees at 12 bases. V shed 4 bases and J 7 bases; nucleotides not matched to a gene: 11. CDR3 length equals 16 residues. In germline, CDR1 is LGHDT, CDR2 YNNKEL (reference sequence). Here the CDR3 DNA reads TGTGCCAGCAGCCGACTAGCGGGAGTAGTAAGCAATGAGCAGTACTTC. This gives the protein CASSRLAGVVSNEQYF.